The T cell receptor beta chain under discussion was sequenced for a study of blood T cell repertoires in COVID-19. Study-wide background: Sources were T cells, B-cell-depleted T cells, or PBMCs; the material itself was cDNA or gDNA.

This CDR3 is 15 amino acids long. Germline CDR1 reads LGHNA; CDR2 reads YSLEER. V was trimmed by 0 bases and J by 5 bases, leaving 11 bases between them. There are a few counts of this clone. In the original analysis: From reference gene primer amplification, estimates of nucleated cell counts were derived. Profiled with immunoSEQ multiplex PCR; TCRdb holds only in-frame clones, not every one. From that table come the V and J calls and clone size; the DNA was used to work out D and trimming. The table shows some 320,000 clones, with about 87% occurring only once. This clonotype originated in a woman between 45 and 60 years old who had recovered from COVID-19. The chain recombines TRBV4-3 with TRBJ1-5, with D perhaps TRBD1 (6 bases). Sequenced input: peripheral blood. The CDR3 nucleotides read TGCGCCAGCAGCCAAGACAGTGGGGGCTATCAGCCCCAGCATTTT. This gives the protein CASSQDSGGYQPQHF.